Listed here are 17 T cell receptor beta chains from one sample, sequenced in a study of blood T cell repertoires in COVID-19. Generated by immunoSEQ multiplex PCR, the TCRdb table keeps only in-frame clones and is missing some. Here the sample spans 300,000 to 450,000 clones, roughly nine tenths being singletons. Sample: peripheral blood. The receptors were sampled from a young woman with COVID-19, enrolled during active disease.

The rearrangement joins TRBV19 to TRBJ2-1; a weak D match, TRBD1 (5 bases). The V end was cut by 2 bases, the J end by 8 bases, with 10 bases between. CDR1 and CDR2 (germline): LNHDA, SQIVND (reference sequence). The CDR3 sequence is 13 residues long. CDR3 region: CASSIQGSHEQFF. The CDR3 nucleotides read TGTGCCAGTAGTATACAGGGTTCGCATGAGCAGTTCTTC. The complete variable domain, with remaining parts taken from reference TRBV19 and TRBJ2-1, reads DGGITQSPKYLFRKEGQNVTLSCEQNLNHDAMYWYRQDPGQGLRLIYYSQIVNDFQKGDIAEGYSVSREKKESFPLTVTSAQKNPTAFYLCASSIQGSHEQFFGPGTRLTVL.

In its sample, this clone was seen once. At one end the junction does not follow the germline gene, possibly because of a read error. The gene calls are TRBV7-7 and TRBJ2-2; 11 nucleotides match TRBD1. Germline V gene data show CDR1 as SSHAT and CDR2 as FNYEAQ (reference sequence). This CDR3 spans 16 amino acids. The CDR3 DNA follows: TGTGCTAGCAGCACACCGGGACAGGGGGTCACCGGGGAGCTGTTTTTT. This gives the protein CASSTPGQGVTGELFF.

The chain recombines TRBV30 with TRBJ2-1; a weak D match, TRBD2 (5 bases). Looked up from germline, CDR1 is GTSNPN and CDR2 is SVGIG (reference sequence). The V end was cut by 3 bases, the J end by 9 bases, with 18 bases between. The CDR3 covers 14 residues. This CDR3 reads CAWRVWAGVGEQFF. The CDR3 nucleotides read TGTGCCTGGAGGGTATGGGCGGGCGTGGGTGAGCAGTTCTTC.

This chain joins TRBV4-2 and TRBJ1-2, with TRBD1 as a possible D gene (6 bases). This CDR3 comprises 14 residues. Germline CDR1 LGHNA, CDR2 YNFKEQ. Trimming stripped 2 bases from V and 0 bases from J, with 7 bases between. The CDR3 loop is CASSQNRANYGYTF. The CDR3 DNA sequence: TGTGCCAGCAGCCAAAACAGGGCTAACTATGGCTACACCTTC.

J is TRBJ2-6 and V is TRBV6-1; no firm D call. There are 15 residues in the CDR3. Germline CDR1 is MNHNS and CDR2 is SASEGT. V was cut by 2 bases and J by 1 base, with 6 bases left in between. The CDR3, as DNA: TGTGCCAGCAGTGAACAGTTGTCTGGGGCCAACGTCCTGACTTTC. It translates to CASSEQLSGANVLTF.

The CDR3 sequence: CAIRMTSGRGAGELFF. The CDR3 region has the DNA TGTGCCATCAGGATGACTAGCGGGAGAGGCGCCGGGGAGCTGTTTTTT. The chain uses TRBV10-3 and TRBJ2-2, with TRBD2 matching 12 bases. Germline CDR1 and CDR2: ENHRY and SYGVKD. This CDR3 spans 16 amino acids. Unmatched junction bases numbered 8, after V lost 6 bases and J lost 6 bases.

The rearrangement joins TRBV6-6 to TRBJ1-5, with TRBD1 matching over 8 bases. This CDR3 comprises 15 residues. CDR1 is MNHNY and CDR2 is SVGAGI in the germline V gene (reference sequence). V shed 6 bases and J 5 bases; nucleotides not matched to a gene: 9. CDR3 nucleotide sequence: TGTGCCAGCAGACTAGACAGGGGAGCCTATCAGCCCCAGCATTTT. Protein: CASRLDRGAYQPQHF.

The chain employs TRBV9 and TRBJ1-1; D is uncertain. Per germline, CDR1 SGDLS and CDR2 YYNGEE. The V and J ends lost 0 bases and 2 bases respectively, with 5 bases between them. The CDR3 is 13 residues long. DNA for the CDR3: TGTGCCAGCAGCGTAGCTACTAACACTGAAGCTTTCTTT. Amino acid sequence: CASSVATNTEAFF.

Note on this clone: The sample holds other DNA sequences that translate to the same CDR3. This chain links TRBV19 with TRBJ2-2; D remains unclear. Germline lookup yields CDR1 LNHDA and CDR2 SQIVND (reference sequence). Trimming cost V 3 bases and J 2 bases, with 4 bases left between them. The CDR3 is 13 residues long. DNA of the CDR3: TGTGCCAGTAGTATCCTCAACACCGGGGAGCTGTTTTTT. It yields the protein CASSILNTGELFF.

V gene TRBV19 combines with J gene TRBJ1-5, with 7 nucleotides matching TRBD1. V lost 3 bases and J lost 8; bases outside the gene matches: 10. From germline, CDR1 is LNHDA and CDR2 SQIVND (reference sequence). This CDR3 contains 15 residues. CDR3 loop: CASSMGQRYNKPQHF. CDR3 DNA: TGTGCCAGTAGTATGGGACAGCGCTATAATAAGCCCCAGCATTTT.

The chain recombines TRBV10-1 with TRBJ2-1, with 13 bases that match TRBD2. The ends lost 3 bases at V and 3 bases at J; junction bases unmatched: 5. In germline, CDR1 is WNHNN, CDR2 SYGVQD (reference sequence). The CDR3 is 17 residues long. The CDR3 sequence is CASSDPRLAGGYNEQFF. CDR3 nucleotides: TGCGCCAGCAGTGACCCGCGACTAGCGGGGGGCTACAATGAGCAGTTCTTC.

The chain carries TRBV19 and TRBJ2-4; TRBD1 might be the D (5 bases). V lost 6 bases, J lost 5 bases, and 14 bases lay in between. Germline-derived CDR1 and CDR2 are LNHDA and SQIVND (reference sequence). This CDR3 comprises 14 residues. In DNA form, the CDR3 reads TGTGCCAGTAGACCTCAGGGTGGTCAAAACATTCAGTACTTC. Its protein is CASRPQGGQNIQYF.

The chain is built from TRBV28 and TRBJ1-1; perhaps TRBD1 as D (5 bases). V lost 3 bases and J 3 bases, leaving 11 bases between the germline ends. Looked up from germline, CDR1 is MDHEN and CDR2 is SYDVKM. This CDR3 region has 14 residues. The CDR3 coding sequence is TGTGCCAGCAGTTTTAGGGGTGGGTACACTGAAGCTTTCTTT. This gives the protein CASSFRGGYTEAFF.

The rearrangement links TRBV18 to TRBJ2-2; D is uncertain. The germline CDR1 and CDR2 sequences are KGHSH and LQKENI. V was clipped by 2 bases and J by 6 bases, with 7 bases between them. CDR3 length equals 13 residues. CDR3 region: CASSPNSAGELFF. The CDR3 DNA sequence: TGTGCCAGCTCACCAAATTCCGCCGGGGAGCTGTTTTTT.

This CDR3 is CASSLRDTGTPRGAFF. The CDR3 coding sequence is TGTGCCAGCAGCTTACGAGACACGGGAACGCCGCGAGGAGCTTTCTTT. The chain recombines TRBV7-2 with TRBJ1-1; D is uncertain. The ends were cut back, 2 bases at V and 10 bases at J, with 23 bases in the middle. Germline V gene sequence: CDR1 SGHTA, CDR2 FQGNSA. The CDR3 consists of 16 residues.

The gene calls are TRBV6-5 and TRBJ2-1; 8 bases agree with TRBD1. Losses at the gene ends were 6 bases for V and 10 bases for J; bases not matched to a gene: 5. Germline CDR1 and CDR2: MNHEY and SVGAGI. The CDR3 has 12 amino acids. DNA of the CDR3: TGTGCCAGCAGCCGTGGGACAGGCGAGCAGTTCTTC. It yields the protein CASSRGTGEQFF.

This clone was seen only once. The chain joins TRBV7-9 to TRBJ1-4; D gene uncertain. Germline V gene data show CDR1 as SEHNR and CDR2 as FQNEAQ (reference sequence). The CDR3 sequence is 12 residues long. Deletions cut 7 bases from V and 6 bases from J, with 9 bases between. CDR3 DNA: TGTGCCAGCACTCCTGTCCATGAAAAACTGTTTTTT. It encodes CASTPVHEKLFF.